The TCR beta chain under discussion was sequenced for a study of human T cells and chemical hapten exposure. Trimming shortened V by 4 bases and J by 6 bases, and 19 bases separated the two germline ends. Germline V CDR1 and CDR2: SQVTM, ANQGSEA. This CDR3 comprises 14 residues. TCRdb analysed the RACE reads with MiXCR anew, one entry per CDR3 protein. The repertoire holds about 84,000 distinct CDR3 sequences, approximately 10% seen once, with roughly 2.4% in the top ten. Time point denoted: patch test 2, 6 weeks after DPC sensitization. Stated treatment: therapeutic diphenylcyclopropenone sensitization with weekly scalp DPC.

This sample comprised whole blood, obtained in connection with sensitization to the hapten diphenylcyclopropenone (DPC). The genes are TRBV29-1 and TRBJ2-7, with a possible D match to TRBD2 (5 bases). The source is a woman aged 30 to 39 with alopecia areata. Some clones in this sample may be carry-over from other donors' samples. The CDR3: CSVAPGIFSGEQYF. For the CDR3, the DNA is TGCAGCGTTGCCCCGGGGATCTTTTCGGGCGAGCAGTACTTC.